The entry below gives a single T cell receptor (beta chain) sequence along with its context. Its antigen is not known. This entry comes from a study of T cell repertoires in cytomegalovirus infection. Overall study: It was the public TCR beta signatures that indicated both CMV infection and matching HLA type. Study conclusions and caveats: There were carriers of CMV plus the relevant HLA, and cumulative public TCR beta family frequency identified them. HLA-C-restricted CMV-specific TCR beta clonotypes prevailed in the ex vivo response.

With V trimmed by 6 bases and J by 4 bases, 7 bases remained unmatched. Germline values: CDR1 SGHVS, CDR2 FQNEAQ. The CDR3 covers 14 residues. One entry per CDR3 protein, called by TCRdb with MiXCR from the reads. The repertoire holds nearly 700,000 distinct CDR3 sequences, with about 30% as singletons. This sequence originates from a human donor in good health (CMV status not recorded). Some clones in this sample may be carry-over from other donors' samples. The V call is TRBV7-8, the J call TRBJ2-3; 7 bases are a match to TRBD2. The sample consisted of cultured PBMCs, taken from culture after CMV antigen stimulation. CDR3 nucleotides: TGTGCCAGCAGATTTGCGGGAGACCCAGATACGCAGTATTTT. Its protein is CASRFAGDPDTQYF.